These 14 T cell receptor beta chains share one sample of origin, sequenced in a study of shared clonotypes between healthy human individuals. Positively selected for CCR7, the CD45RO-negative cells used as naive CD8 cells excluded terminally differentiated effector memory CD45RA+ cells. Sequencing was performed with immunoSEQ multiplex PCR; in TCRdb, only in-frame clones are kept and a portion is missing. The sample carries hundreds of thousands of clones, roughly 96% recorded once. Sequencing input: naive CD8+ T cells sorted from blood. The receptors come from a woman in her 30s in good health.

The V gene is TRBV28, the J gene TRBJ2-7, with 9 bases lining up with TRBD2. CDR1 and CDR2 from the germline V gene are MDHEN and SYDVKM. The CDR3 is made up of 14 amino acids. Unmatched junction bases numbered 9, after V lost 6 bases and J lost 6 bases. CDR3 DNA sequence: TGTGCCAGCAGGCAAATAGCGGGAGTAGCCGAGCAGTACTTC. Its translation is CASRQIAGVAEQYF.

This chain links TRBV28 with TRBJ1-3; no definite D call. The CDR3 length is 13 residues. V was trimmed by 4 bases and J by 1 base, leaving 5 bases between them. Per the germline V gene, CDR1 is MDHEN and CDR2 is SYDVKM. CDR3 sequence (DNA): TGTGCCAGCAGTTGGAATTCTGGAAACACCATATATTTT. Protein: CASSWNSGNTIYF.

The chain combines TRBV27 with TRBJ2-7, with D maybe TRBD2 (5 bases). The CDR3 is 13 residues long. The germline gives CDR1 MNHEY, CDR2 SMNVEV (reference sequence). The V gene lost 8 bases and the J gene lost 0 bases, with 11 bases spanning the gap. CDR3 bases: TGTGCCAGCGGCGGGCGGAGCTCCTACGAGCAGTACTTC. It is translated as CASGGRSSYEQYF.

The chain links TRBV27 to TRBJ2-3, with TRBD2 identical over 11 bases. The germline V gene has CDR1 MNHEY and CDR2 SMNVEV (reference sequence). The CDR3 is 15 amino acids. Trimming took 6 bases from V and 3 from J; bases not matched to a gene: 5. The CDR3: CASSRTSGYTDTQYF. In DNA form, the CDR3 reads TGTGCCAGCAGCCGGACTAGCGGGTATACAGATACGCAGTATTTT.

CDR3 nucleotide sequence: TGTGCCAGCAGCCCCTCCAGAGGGGCGGGTGAGACCCAGTACTTC. This sequence encodes CASSPSRGAGETQYF. The rearrangement links TRBV7-9 to TRBJ2-5; either TRBD1 or TRBD2 may supply D (5 bases each). Germline-derived CDR1 and CDR2 are SEHNR and FQNEAQ (reference sequence). V was clipped by 5 bases and J by 5 bases, with 18 bases between them. This CDR3 region has 15 residues.

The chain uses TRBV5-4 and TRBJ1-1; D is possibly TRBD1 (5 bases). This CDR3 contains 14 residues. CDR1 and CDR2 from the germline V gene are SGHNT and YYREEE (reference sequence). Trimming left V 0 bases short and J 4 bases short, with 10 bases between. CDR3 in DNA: TGTGCCAGCAGCTTGGGGGGCGCGGGCACTGAAGCTTTCTTT. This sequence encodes CASSLGGAGTEAFF. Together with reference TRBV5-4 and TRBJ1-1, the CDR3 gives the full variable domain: ETGVTQSPTHLIKTRGQQVTLRCSSQSGHNTVSWYQQALGQGPQFIFQYYREEENGRGNFPPRFSGLQFPNYSSELNVNALELDDSALYLCASSLGGAGTEAFFGQGTRLTVV.

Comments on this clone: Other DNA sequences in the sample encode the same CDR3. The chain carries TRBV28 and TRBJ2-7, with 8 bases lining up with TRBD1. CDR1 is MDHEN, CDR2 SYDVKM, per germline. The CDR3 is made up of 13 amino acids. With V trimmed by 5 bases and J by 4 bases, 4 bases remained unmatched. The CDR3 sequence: CASSPGQGYEQYF. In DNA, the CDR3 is TGTGCCAGCAGTCCCGGACAGGGTTACGAGCAGTACTTC.

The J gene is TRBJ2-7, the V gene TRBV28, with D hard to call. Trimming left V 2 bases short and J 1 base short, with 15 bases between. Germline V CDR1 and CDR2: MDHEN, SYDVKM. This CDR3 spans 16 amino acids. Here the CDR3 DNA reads TGTGCCAGCAGTTTAAAAGGCGGAGCGTTTTCCTACGAGCAGTACTTC. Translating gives CASSLKGGAFSYEQYF.

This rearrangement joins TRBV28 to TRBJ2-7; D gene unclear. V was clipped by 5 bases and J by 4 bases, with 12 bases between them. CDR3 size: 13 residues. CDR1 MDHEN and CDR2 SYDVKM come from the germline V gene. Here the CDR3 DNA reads TGTGCCAGCAGTCCTCGTGGATTATACGAGCAGTACTTC. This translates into CASSPRGLYEQYF.

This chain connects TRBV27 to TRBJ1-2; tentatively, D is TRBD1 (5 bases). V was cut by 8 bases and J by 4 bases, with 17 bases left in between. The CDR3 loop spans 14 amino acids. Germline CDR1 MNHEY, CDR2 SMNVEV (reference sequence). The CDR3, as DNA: TGTGCCAGCCGAGGGGCAGCGGAAGGCTATGGCTACACCTTC. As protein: CASRGAAEGYGYTF.

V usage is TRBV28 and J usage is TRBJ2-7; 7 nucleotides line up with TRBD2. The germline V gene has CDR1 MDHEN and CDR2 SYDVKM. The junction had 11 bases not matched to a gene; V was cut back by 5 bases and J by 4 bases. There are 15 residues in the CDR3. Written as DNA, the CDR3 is TGTGCCAGCAGTCCCCTGGCGGGAGTGAGATACGAGCAGTACTTC. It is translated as CASSPLAGVRYEQYF.

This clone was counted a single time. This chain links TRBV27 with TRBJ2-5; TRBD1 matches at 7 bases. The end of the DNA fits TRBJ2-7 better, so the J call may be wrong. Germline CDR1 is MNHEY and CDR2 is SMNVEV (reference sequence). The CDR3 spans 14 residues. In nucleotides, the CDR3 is TGTGCCAGCAGTTTCGGGACAGCTACCTACGAGCAGTACTTC. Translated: CASSFGTATYEQYF.

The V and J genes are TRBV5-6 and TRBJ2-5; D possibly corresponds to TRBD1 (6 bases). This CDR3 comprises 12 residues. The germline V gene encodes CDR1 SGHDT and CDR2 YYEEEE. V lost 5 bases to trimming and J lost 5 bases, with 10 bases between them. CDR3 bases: TGTGCCAGCAGTTTAACAGGGGAGACCCAGTACTTC. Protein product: CASSLTGETQYF.

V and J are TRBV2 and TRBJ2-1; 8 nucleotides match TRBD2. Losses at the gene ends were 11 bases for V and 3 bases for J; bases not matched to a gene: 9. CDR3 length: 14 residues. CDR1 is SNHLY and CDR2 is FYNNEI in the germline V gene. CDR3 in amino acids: CAVSGKSNYNEQFF. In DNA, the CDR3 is TGTGCCGTTAGCGGGAAGTCTAACTACAATGAGCAGTTCTTC.